This T cell receptor (beta chain) was captured in a study of Ad26.COV2.S vaccination and SARS-CoV-2 variants (dated by TCRdb to about 2021). Regarding the study in general: Donors in the vaccine arm were drawn from COV1001, a multicentre, randomized, double-blind, placebo-controlled phase I-IIa trial testing Ad26.COV2.S in healthy adults. Ad26.COV2.S was given intramuscularly at 5x10^10 or 1x10^11 viral particles, as a single shot or as two shots 56 days apart. TCRbeta repertoire sequencing served as the tool for gauging how specific and how broad the SARS-CoV-2-reactive T cell receptors were following Ad26.COV2.S vaccination. A total of 32 samples were included in the TCR-sequenced set, comprising some 20 Ad26.COV2.S vaccine recipients, 5 placebo recipients and 8 SARS-CoV-2 convalescent individuals. Trial participants were randomized into five groups of five: low-dose or high-dose Ad26.COV2.S given once or twice, or placebo on both occasions. Investigators did not know the trial group allocation while performing experiments and assessing outcomes.

TCRbeta CDR3 regions were sequenced with the immunoSEQ Assay. After extraction, genomic DNA underwent amplification by bias-controlled multiplex PCR, followed by high-throughput sequencing. As for the original processing: To quantify the absolute abundance of every unique TCRbeta CDR3 region, sequences were collapsed and filtered. Usable DNA was measured by amplifying reference genes present in all nucleated cells, and TCRbeta template counts were normalized to that usable DNA to estimate T cell fraction. Repertoire TCRs were annotated as SARS-CoV-2-specific by exact matching of V gene, CDR3 amino acid sequence and J gene to a known reactive TCR set. The reference SARS-CoV-2 TCR set was obtained from MIRA and was filtered for enrichment in COVID-19-positive ImmuneCODE repertoires, whereby public or cross-reactive TCRs were removed. Based on the MIRA antigens, annotated TCRs were further analysed at the level of specific ORF or position within ORF. Depth was the summed frequency of annotated unique rearrangements, while breadth was defined as annotated unique rearrangements over total unique productive rearrangements. Two-sided Wilcoxon rank-sum tests were used to compare TCR breadth between groups. TCRdb retrieved this table from immuneACCESS and kept in-frame rearrangements only. Not all clones are present; in checked studies, unresolved V genes account for under half, and no reason is known for the remainder. V, J and clone size are those of that table, while D and trimming were read from the DNA. The sample data list some 250,000 clones, and around 87% of these were observed just once. The biggest ten clones account for approximately 12% of the sample.

The sample's treatment or condition label is to be understood as: some 19 received Ad26.COV2.S at low or high dose, single or two shots; about five received placebo; per-sample allocation not given. For vaccine and placebo recipients, the sequenced repertoires came from samples collected on day 63 after the first injection. Cohort 1b enrolled fewer than 30 adults aged 18-55 years at a single site in Boston, USA, between 29 July and 7 August 2020. Ad26.COV2.S was a replication-incompetent adenovirus type 26 vector that expressed a prefusion-stabilized SARS-CoV-2 spike protein derived from the original Wuhan strain. A word on this clone: Its target antigen remains unknown. No quality values exist for individual bases; no much larger clone is one base distant.

Paper-wide results and their limitations: Vaccine and placebo recipients had similar non-spike TCR breadth, a finding consistent with the vaccine containing only spike. The authors noted that total T cell responses may have been underestimated by the TCR breadth and depth analyses. Higher spike-specific TCR breadth was observed in Ad26.COV2.S recipients than in placebo recipients (P = 0.0014). Substantial breadth of spike-specific CD8+ and CD4+ T cell responses was reported after vaccination. The study was not powered for comparison of responses between vaccine doses or regimens.

CDR1 MDHEN and CDR2 SYDVKM are derived from the germline V gene. V and J are trimmed by 5 bases and 5 bases, and the gene matches miss 3 bases of the junction. Measured from the cysteine to the phenylalanine, the CDR3 is 13 residues long. Only the CDR3 DNA stays, 39 bases, in frame from base 1. The chain links TRBV28 with TRBJ1-5, with 7 bases matching TRBD1. The sequence came from a person aged 18-65 years who received the Ad26.COV2.S COVID-19 vaccine or a placebo. The starting material was peripheral blood, obtained in a trial of Ad26.COV2.S vaccine versus placebo. This receptor has the CDR3 CASSGTVDQPQHF. The sequenced DNA is TGTGCCAGCAGTGGGACAGTCGATCAGCCCCAGCATTTT. Where the CDR3 stops, the reference TRBV28 and TRBJ1-5 genes take over; the full variable domain is DVKVTQSSRYLVKRTGEKVFLECVQDMDHENMFWYRQDPGLGLRLIYFSYDVKMKEKGDIPEGYSVSREKKERFSLILESASTNQTSMYLCASSGTVDQPQHFGDGTRLSIL.